Given below is one T cell receptor (beta chain) in context. This record belongs to a study of blood T cell repertoires in COVID-19. Study details: Specimens from acute and convalescent COVID-19 originated in the United States, Italy and Spain. PBMCs, B-cell-depleted T cells, or T cells were the source of the cDNA or gDNA that made up the material.

Germline V CDR1 and CDR2: SEHNR, FQNEAQ (reference sequence). V lost 5 bases and J lost 1; bases outside the gene matches: 7. The CDR3 runs to 15 residues. Original methodology: Reference gene primer amplification yielded estimated nucleated cell counts. Sequencing was performed with immunoSEQ multiplex PCR; in TCRdb, only in-frame clones are kept and a portion is missing. V and J calls and clone size follow that table, whereas D and trimming were derived from the DNA. In the table there are roughly 250,000 clones, 88% of which are singletons. Sequenced material: peripheral blood. The chain joins TRBV7-9 to TRBJ1-1; 7 bases line up with TRBD1. This clonotype was sampled from a man aged 55 to 70 who had recovered from COVID-19. CDR3 region: CASSERQGWNTEAFF. The DNA of the CDR3 is TGTGCCAGCAGCGAACGACAGGGTTGGAACACTGAAGCTTTCTTT.